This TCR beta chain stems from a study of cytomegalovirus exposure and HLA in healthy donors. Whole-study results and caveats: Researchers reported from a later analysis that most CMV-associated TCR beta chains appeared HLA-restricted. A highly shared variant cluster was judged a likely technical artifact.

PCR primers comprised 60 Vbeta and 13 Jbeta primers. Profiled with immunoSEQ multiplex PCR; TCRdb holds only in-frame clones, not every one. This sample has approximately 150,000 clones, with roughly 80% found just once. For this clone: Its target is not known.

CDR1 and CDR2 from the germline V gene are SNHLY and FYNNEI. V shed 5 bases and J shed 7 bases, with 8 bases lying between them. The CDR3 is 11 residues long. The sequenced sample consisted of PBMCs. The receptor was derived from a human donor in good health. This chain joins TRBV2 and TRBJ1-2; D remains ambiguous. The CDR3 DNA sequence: TGTGCCAGCAGTATTAACAGTGGCTACACCTTC. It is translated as CASSINSGYTF.